This T cell receptor (beta chain) came from a study of CD8 T cells in Susac syndrome. About the study: Patients with Susac syndrome were, at the time of blood collection, therapy-naive, maintained on corticosteroids, or maintained on intravenous immunoglobulin alone.

RNA was extracted with the RNeasy kit, and a quantity of about 0.45 to 1 ug was reverse transcribed using random hexamers. The immunoSEQ assay covered 54 Vbeta and 13 Jbeta segments for CDR3. TCRdb used MiXCR to reprocess the immunoSEQ multiplex PCR reads, holding one entry per CDR3 protein. This table has more than 95,000 distinct CDR3 sequences, about 95% appearing once. The CDR3 extends over 16 amino acids. Deletions cut 2 bases from V and 2 bases from J, with 14 bases between. The chain carries TRBV12-3 or TRBV12-4 and TRBJ2-3; D may match TRBD1 or TRBD2 (5 bases each). The sample was CD8+ T cells from PBMCs. The receptor comes from a human donor with Susac syndrome. Here the CDR3 reads CASSLSRDLNTDTQYF. CDR3 DNA sequence: TGTGCCAGCAGTTTATCCCGGGACCTGAACACAGATACGCAGTATTTT.